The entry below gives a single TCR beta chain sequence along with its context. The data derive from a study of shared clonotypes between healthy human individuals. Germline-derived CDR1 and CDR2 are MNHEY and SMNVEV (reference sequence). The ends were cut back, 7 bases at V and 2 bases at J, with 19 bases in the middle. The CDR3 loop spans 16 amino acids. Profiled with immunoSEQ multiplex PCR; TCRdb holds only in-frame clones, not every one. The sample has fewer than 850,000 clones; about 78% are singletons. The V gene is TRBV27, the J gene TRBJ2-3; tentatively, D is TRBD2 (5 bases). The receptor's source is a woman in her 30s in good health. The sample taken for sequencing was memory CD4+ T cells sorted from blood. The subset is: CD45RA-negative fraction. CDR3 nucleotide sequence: TGTGCCAGCATAAGTTTGGGGAAGGAGGACACAGATACGCAGTATTTT. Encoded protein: CASISLGKEDTDTQYF.